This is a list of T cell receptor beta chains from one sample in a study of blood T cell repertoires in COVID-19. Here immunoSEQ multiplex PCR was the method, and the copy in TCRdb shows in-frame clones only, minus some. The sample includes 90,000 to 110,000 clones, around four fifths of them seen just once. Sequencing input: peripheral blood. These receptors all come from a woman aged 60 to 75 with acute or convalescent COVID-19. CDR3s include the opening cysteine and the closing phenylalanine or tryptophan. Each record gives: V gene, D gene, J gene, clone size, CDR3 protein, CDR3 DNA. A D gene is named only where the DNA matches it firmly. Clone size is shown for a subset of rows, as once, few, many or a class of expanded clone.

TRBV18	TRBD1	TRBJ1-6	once	CASSPAGQDSPLHF	TGTGCCAGCTCACCGGCGGGACAGGATTCACCCCTCCACTTT
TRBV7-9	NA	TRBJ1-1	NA	CASSLAGRNTEAFF	TGTGCCAGCAGCTTAGCGGGGAGGAACACTGAAGCTTTCTTT
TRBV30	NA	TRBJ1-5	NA	CAWSLSLGPYSNQPQHF	TGTGCCTGGAGTCTTAGTCTAGGTCCTTATAGCAATCAGCCCCAGCATTTT
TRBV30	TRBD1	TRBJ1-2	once	CAWARTGDYTF	TGTGCCTGGGCCCGGACAGGGGACTACACCTTC
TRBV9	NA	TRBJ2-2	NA	CASRSGTNTGELFF	TGTGCCAGCCGGTCAGGGACGAACACCGGGGAGCTGTTTTTT
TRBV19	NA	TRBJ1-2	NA	CASSMTENYGYTF	TGTGCCAGTAGTATGACAGAAAACTATGGCTACACCTTC
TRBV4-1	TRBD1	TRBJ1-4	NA	CASSQRTGDGDEKLFF	TGCGCCAGCAGCCAACGGACAGGGGACGGGGATGAAAAACTGTTTTTT
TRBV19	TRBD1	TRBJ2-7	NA	CASRLGQGGFDEQYF	TGTGCCAGTCGACTAGGACAGGGAGGATTCGACGAGCAGTACTTC
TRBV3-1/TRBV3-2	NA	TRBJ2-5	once	CASSQAWAGLETQYF	TGTGCCAGCAGCCAAGCTTGGGCTGGTCTTGAGACCCAGTACTTC
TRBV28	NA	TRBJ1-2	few	CASSSLSSGGYTF	TGTGCCAGCAGCTCCCTAAGCTCGGGTGGCTACACCTTC
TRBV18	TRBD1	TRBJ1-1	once	CASSPGQGSTEAFF	TGTGCCAGCTCACCCGGACAGGGAAGCACTGAAGCTTTCTTT
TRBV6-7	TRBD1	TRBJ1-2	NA	CAAERGRFTYGYTF	TGTGCCGCCGAAAGGGGGCGATTCACCTATGGCTACACCTTC
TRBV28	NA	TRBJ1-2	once	CASSRPLAGVYGYTF	TGTGCCAGCAGTCGCCCGCTAGCGGGGGTGTATGGCTACACCTTC
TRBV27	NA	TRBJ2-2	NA	CASSYRVNTGELFF	TGTGCCAGCAGTTACCGGGTCAACACCGGGGAGCTGTTTTTT
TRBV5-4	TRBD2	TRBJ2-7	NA	CASSMGGPAYEQYF	TGTGCCAGCAGCATGGGAGGGCCAGCCTACGAGCAGTACTTC
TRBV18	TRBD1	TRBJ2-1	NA	CASSTGTEKQFF	TGTGCCAGCTCTACGGGGACAGAGAAGCAGTTCTTC
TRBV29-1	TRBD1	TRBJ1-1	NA	CSVRTGSASTEAFF	TGCAGCGTCCGGACAGGGTCGGCGAGCACTGAAGCTTTCTTT
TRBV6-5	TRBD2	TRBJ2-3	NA	CASQTSVKDTQYF	TGTGCCAGCCAGACTAGCGTTAAAGATACGCAGTATTTT
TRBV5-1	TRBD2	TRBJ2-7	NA	CASSLGAGGEEQYF	TGCGCCAGCAGCTTGGGGGCGGGAGGCGAGGAGCAGTACTTC
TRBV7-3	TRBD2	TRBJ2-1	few	CASSQVSGMTYNEQFF	TGTGCCAGCAGTCAGGTGAGCGGGATGACCTACAATGAGCAGTTCTTC